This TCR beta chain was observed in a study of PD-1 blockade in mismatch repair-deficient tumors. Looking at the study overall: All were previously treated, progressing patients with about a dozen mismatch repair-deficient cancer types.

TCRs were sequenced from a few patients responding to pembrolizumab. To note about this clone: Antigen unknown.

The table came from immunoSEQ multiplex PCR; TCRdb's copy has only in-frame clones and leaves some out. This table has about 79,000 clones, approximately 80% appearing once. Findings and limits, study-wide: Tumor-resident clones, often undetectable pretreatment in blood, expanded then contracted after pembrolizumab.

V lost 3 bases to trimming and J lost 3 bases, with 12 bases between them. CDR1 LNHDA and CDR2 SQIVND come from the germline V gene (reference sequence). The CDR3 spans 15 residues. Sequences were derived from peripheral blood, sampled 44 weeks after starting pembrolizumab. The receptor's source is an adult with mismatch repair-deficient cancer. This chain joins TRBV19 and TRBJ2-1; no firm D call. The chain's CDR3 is CASSIFQEGYNEQFF. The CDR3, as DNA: TGTGCCAGTAGTATCTTCCAGGAAGGCTACAATGAGCAGTTCTTC.